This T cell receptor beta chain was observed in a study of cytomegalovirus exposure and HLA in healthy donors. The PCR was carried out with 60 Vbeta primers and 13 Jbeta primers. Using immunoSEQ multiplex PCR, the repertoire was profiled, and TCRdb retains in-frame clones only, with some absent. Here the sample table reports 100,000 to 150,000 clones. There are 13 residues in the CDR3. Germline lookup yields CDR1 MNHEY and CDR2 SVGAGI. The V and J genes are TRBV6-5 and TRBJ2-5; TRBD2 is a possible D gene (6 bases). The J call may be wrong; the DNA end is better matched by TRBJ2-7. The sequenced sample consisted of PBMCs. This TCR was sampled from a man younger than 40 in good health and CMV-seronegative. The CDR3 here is CASRALASLEQYF. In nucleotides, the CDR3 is TGTGCCAGCAGAGCCCTAGCGTCTCTCGAGCAGTACTTC.